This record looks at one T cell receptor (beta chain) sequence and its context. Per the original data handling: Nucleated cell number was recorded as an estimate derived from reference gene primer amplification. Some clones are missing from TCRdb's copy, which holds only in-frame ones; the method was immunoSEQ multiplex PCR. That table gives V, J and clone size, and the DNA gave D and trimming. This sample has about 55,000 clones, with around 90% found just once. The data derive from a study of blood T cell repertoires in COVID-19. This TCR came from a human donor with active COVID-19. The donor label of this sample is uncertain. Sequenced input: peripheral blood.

As DNA, the CDR3 is TGTGCCAGCAGCTTAGACCCGAGCGGGAGGGCCGACAATGAGCAGTTCTTC. This translates into CASSLDPSGRADNEQFF. The rearrangement links TRBV7-6 to TRBJ2-1, with TRBD2 identical over 10 bases. V was pared by 1 base and J by 5 bases, with 8 bases of the junction left unmatched. Germline CDR1 reads SGHVS; CDR2 reads FNYEAQ. CDR3 length: 17 residues.